This T cell receptor (beta chain) comes out of a study of shared clonotypes between healthy human individuals (dated by TCRdb to about 2020). For the study in its entirety: A couple of women and three men aged 18 to 49 years were included in the cohort. For each donor, CD4 naive and CD4 memory were each given three plates, CD8 naive was given two plates, and CD8 memory was given one plate. The study deeply sequenced blood TCR repertoires of about 5 healthy adults to estimate repertoire size and the extent of clonotype sharing between individuals. To increase sequencing depth and limit assay-specific biases, different laboratories used diverse techniques to prepare libraries and sequence TCR repertoires. Leukapheresis yielded between about 0.85 and 9 billion PBMCs per donor. Overall results and qualifications from the work: Incomplete sequencing was indicated by rarefaction of sorted-subset datasets, despite the large sequencing depth. Based on pairwise subsampling, the degree of clonotype sharing among donors was expected to be affected by sequencing depth. Higher generation probabilities were observed for clonotypes shared by all four sorted-subset donors than for non-shared clonotypes. Larger estimated clonotype richness was generally found for naive subsets than for memory subsets. The genetic and exposure-history diversity represented was limited by the small number of donors. Sampling was restricted to blood, and TCR repertoires in tissues likely differ from the TCR repertoires found in blood. When a few donors were compared, the shared fraction of clonotypes was about 5% for naive CD4, over 3% for naive CD8, roughly 2.5% for memory CD4, and around 0.4% for memory CD8.

This clone was seen many times. Its target antigen remains unknown. No per-base quality is available; no much larger clone lies one base away. TCR CDR3 regions were amplified from genomic DNA by multiplex PCR using the deep immunoSEQ assay. Extracted genomic DNA from each cell subset was spread evenly across all wells of several immunoSEQ 96-well plates, with each plate serving as a replicate. For sorted subsets, 200 to 250 ng of genomic DNA, equivalent to some 33,000 T cell genomes, went into each replicate PCR. The purified libraries were quantified using a Qubit 3.0 fluorometer, sized with a Bioanalyzer 2100, and then quantified again using the KAPA Library Quantification kit. A separate single-read 150-cycle Illumina NextSeq 550 flow cell was used to sequence each immunoSEQ 96-well plate. Per the original workflow: Because the immunoSEQ output included only junctional sequences and no quality scores, the filtering could not be the same as the filtering used for full-length reads. Sequences were annotated with PyIR, a Python wrapper for IgBLAST v1.9, and V/J genes and CDR3 were assigned using IMGT germline references. Reads with weak V/J assignments (E-value above 1e-6), missing CDR3, stop codons, out-of-frame junctions, or ambiguous translated residues were removed. V3J clonotypes were defined as sequences sharing the same inferred V gene, J gene, and CDR3 amino acid sequence. To compute the percentage overlap between repertoires, the number of shared unique clonotypes was divided by the size of the smaller repertoire. Richness of each repertoire was evaluated using RTK rarefaction, the Chao1 estimator, and Recon v2.1 estimates of unobserved clonotypes. OLGA was used to compute generation probabilities for all TCRbeta clonotypes that the gDNA method yielded from a handful of donors. TCRdb limited this immuneACCESS table to in-frame rearrangements with V and J called. A share of clones is missing; checked studies link under half to unresolved V genes, and the rest is unexplained. The V and J calls and clone size were taken over from that table, and D and trimming were inferred from the DNA. This sample lists around 340,000 clones; around 79% were detected once. The biggest ten clones account for 8% to 13% of the sample.

The CDR3 contains 16 residues, cysteine and phenylalanine counted. CDR3 DNA only is kept here, 48 bases in frame from base 1. At the junction V is shortened by 5 bases and J by 5 bases, with 19 bases in between. CDR1 and CDR2, per the germline V gene, are SGHTA and FQGNSA. The donors were healthy, HIV-negative adults who had no recently reported acute infections or vaccinations. All donors were Caucasian adults living in Nashville, Tennessee, USA. Magnetic negative selection was used to enrich CD4+ T cells, after which naive cells were positively selected on CD45RA and the negative fraction became the memory subset. Blood was obtained by leukapheresis, after which PBMCs were separated by Ficoll-Histopaque density gradient centrifugation and cryopreserved in liquid nitrogen vapor phase. Purity and quantity of every magnetically sorted T cell population were checked by analytical flow cytometry. Genomic DNA was isolated from each sorted fraction and quantified by UV absorbance on a Nanodrop 2000c.

This clonotype was obtained from a young man in good health. Sequences were obtained from memory CD4+ T cells sorted from blood. The cell subset or site tag for this specimen amounts to: CD45RA-negative fraction. The chain joins TRBV7-2 to TRBJ2-1; confidence is insufficient to name the D gene. The CDR3 protein sequence reads: CASSQVRGSPNNEQFF. At the DNA level, the sequence is TGTGCCAGCAGCCAGGTTCGTGGGTCCCCTAACAATGAGCAGTTCTTC.